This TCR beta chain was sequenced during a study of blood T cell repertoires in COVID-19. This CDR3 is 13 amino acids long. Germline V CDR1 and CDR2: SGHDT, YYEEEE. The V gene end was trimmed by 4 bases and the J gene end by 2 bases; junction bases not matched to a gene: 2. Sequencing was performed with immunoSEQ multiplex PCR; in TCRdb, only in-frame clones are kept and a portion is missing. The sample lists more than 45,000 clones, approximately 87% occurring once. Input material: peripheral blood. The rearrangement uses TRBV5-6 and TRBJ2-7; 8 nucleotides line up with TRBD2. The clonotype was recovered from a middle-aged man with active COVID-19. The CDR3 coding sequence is TGTGCCAGCAGCCCGGGACTAGCCTACGAGCAGTACTTC. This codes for CASSPGLAYEQYF.